These 27 T cell receptor beta chains came from one sample sequenced in a study of T cells in narcolepsy. Assay used: immunoSEQ multiplex PCR; TCRdb lists only in-frame clones, some missing. This table holds about 27,000 clones, about 89% found once. Specimen: CD45RA- memory CD4+ T cells from PBMCs. Every receptor here comes from a human donor with narcolepsy.

The chain combines TRBV5-4 with TRBJ2-3; unclear D gene. The germline V gene has CDR1 SGHNT and CDR2 YYREEE (reference sequence). This CDR3 has 16 residues. V gave up 4 bases and J gave up 0 bases, with 15 bases separating them. In DNA form, the CDR3 reads TGTGCCAGCAGCATAGACGGATCTGCGAGCACAGATACGCAGTATTTT. This codes for CASSIDGSASTDTQYF. Filled out from reference TRBV5-4 and TRBJ2-3, the complete variable domain reads ETGVTQSPTHLIKTRGQQVTLRCSSQSGHNTVSWYQQALGQGPQFIFQYYREEENGRGNFPPRFSGLQFPNYSSELNVNALELDDSALYLCASSIDGSASTDTQYFGPGTRLTVL.

CDR3 protein: CASSLAGMRNEKLFF. The DNA for the CDR3 is TGTGCCAGCAGCTTAGCTGGGATGCGTAATGAAAAACTGTTTTTT. This rearrangement joins TRBV7-6 to TRBJ1-4; D gene uncertain. Trimming removed 0 bases at V and 4 bases at J, with 9 bases between. Germline lookup yields CDR1 SGHVS and CDR2 FNYEAQ. CDR3 length equals 15 residues. The whole variable domain, filled in from reference TRBV7-6 and TRBJ1-4, reads GAGVSQSPRYKVTKRGQDVALRCDPISGHVSLYWYRQALGQGPEFLTYFNYEAQQDKSGLPNDRFSAERPEGSISTLTIQRTEQRDSAMYRCASSLAGMRNEKLFFGSGTQLSVL.

The V and J genes are TRBV25-1 and TRBJ1-3; D uncertain. Germline assignment: CDR1 MGHDK and CDR2 SYGVNS. The CDR3 is 13 amino acids. The ends were cut back, 3 bases at V and 7 bases at J, with 10 bases in the middle. The CDR3 protein is CASSETARNTIYF. For the CDR3, the DNA is TGTGCCAGCAGTGAGACTGCTCGGAACACCATATATTTT.

The V gene is TRBV7-2, the J gene TRBJ1-2, with 9 bases identical to TRBD1. The CDR3 covers 15 residues. The germline CDR1 and CDR2 sequences are SGHTA and FQGNSA. The J segment lost 8 bases and the V segment lost 2 bases, leaving 9 bases of the junction unmatched. CDR3 DNA: TGTGCCAGCAGCTTAACGCCCGAGGACAGGGGCGGCTACACCTTC. Its protein is CASSLTPEDRGGYTF.

The chain recombines TRBV2 with TRBJ2-2; 8 bases match TRBD2. The CDR3 is made up of 14 amino acids. Germline V CDR1 and CDR2: SNHLY, FYNNEI. J lost 2 bases, V lost 8 bases, and 4 bases had no gene match. CDR3 amino acids: CASQTSANTGELFF. CDR3 DNA sequence: TGTGCCAGCCAGACTAGCGCAAACACCGGGGAGCTGTTTTTT.

The J gene is TRBJ2-7, the V gene TRBV9; 10 bases align to TRBD1. Per germline, CDR1 SGDLS and CDR2 YYNGEE. V shed 0 bases and J 2 bases; nucleotides not matched to a gene: 17. This CDR3 region has 20 residues. The CDR3 is CASSVGVVGGFGQGAYEQYF. In nucleotides, the CDR3 is TGTGCCAGCAGCGTAGGAGTAGTAGGAGGGTTCGGACAGGGGGCCTACGAGCAGTACTTC.

This chain connects TRBV2 to TRBJ2-1; TRBD2 agrees at 9 bases. J gave up 1 base and V 6 bases, and 4 bases lay outside the gene matches. Germline CDR1 reads SNHLY; CDR2 reads FYNNEI. The CDR3 loop spans 15 amino acids. CDR3 residues: CASSRSGGSYNEQFF. The CDR3 DNA reads as TGTGCCAGCAGCCGTAGCGGGGGATCCTACAATGAGCAGTTCTTC.

The chain uses TRBV6-1 and TRBJ2-4, with D possibly being TRBD2 (6 bases). This CDR3 has 17 residues. The V gene's germline CDR1 is MNHNS and CDR2 SASEGT. Trimming removed 2 bases at V and 0 bases at J, with 14 bases between. CDR3: CASSEWGVTTAKNIQYF. The CDR3 DNA sequence: TGTGCCAGCAGTGAATGGGGGGTGACTACAGCCAAAAACATTCAGTACTTC.

The gene calls are TRBV14 and TRBJ2-7; 7 bases map to TRBD1. Germline V gives CDR1 SGHDN, CDR2 FVKESK. Germline trimming cut 1 base from V and 0 bases from J; bases unmatched to any gene: 3. The CDR3 is 15 residues long. The CDR3 DNA sequence: TGTGCCAGCAGCCAAGCCGGGACAGCCTCCTACGAGCAGTACTTC. Encoded protein: CASSQAGTASYEQYF.

The genes are TRBV2 and TRBJ1-1, with D perhaps TRBD1 (5 bases). This CDR3 is 16 amino acids long. The germline V and J ends were trimmed by 6 bases and 1 base, with 18 bases remaining between them. The germline CDR1 and CDR2 sequences are SNHLY and FYNNEI. The CDR3 nucleotides are TGTGCCAGCAGCGGAAGAGGTCGGGGGTGGAACACTGAAGCTTTCTTT. It is translated as CASSGRGRGWNTEAFF. The full variable domain, in which reference TRBV2 and TRBJ1-1 provide the parts outside the CDR3, is EPEVTQTPSHQVTQMGQEVILRCVPISNHLYFYWYRQILGQKVEFLVSFYNNEISEKSEIFDDQFSVERPDGSNFTLKIRSTKLEDSAMYFCASSGRGRGWNTEAFFGQGTRLTVV.

The chain is built from TRBV27 and TRBJ2-7; TRBD2 matches at 8 bases. Germline V gene lookup returns CDR1 MNHEY and CDR2 SMNVEV (reference sequence). V shed 4 bases and J 3 bases; nucleotides not matched to a gene: 8. This CDR3 is 15 amino acids long. CDR3 protein: CASSSSLSGDYEQYF. CDR3 nucleotides: TGTGCCAGCAGTTCGTCCCTTAGCGGGGACTACGAGCAGTACTTC.

This clone was seen only a few times. The rearrangement joins TRBV6-5 to TRBJ1-1; D call uncertain. Trimming cost V 2 bases and J 3 bases, with 7 bases left between them. Germline V gene lookup returns CDR1 MNHEY and CDR2 SVGAGI. This CDR3 spans 13 amino acids. The CDR3 loop reads CASSYLEHTEAFF. As DNA, the CDR3 is TGTGCCAGCAGTTACCTGGAACACACTGAAGCTTTCTTT.

The genes are TRBV5-5 and TRBJ2-1; perhaps TRBD1 as D (5 bases). V dropped 10 bases and J dropped 12 bases, with 20 bases sitting between them. Germline CDR1 is SGHKS and CDR2 is YYEKEE (reference sequence). CDR3 length: 12 amino acids. The CDR3 bases are TGTGCCGGTTCTCCGGACATGCGGTCGCAGTTCTTC. It yields the protein CAGSPDMRSQFF. The full variable domain, in which reference TRBV5-5 and TRBJ2-1 provide the parts outside the CDR3, is DAGVTQSPTHLIKTRGQQVTLRCSPISGHKSVSWYQQVLGQGPQFIFQYYEKEERGRGNFPDRFSARQFPNYSSELNVNALLLGDSALYLCAGSPDMRSQFFGPGTRLTVL.

The chain combines TRBV19 with TRBJ1-5, with TRBD1 as a possible D gene (5 bases). The CDR3 is 13 residues long. Germline V gene lookup returns CDR1 LNHDA and CDR2 SQIVND (reference sequence). Trimming took off 10 bases at V and 0 bases at J, with 10 bases between the two ends. This CDR3 is CATAGHSNQPQHF. The CDR3, as DNA: TGTGCCACCGCGGGGCATAGCAATCAGCCCCAGCATTTT.

The rearrangement joins TRBV5-1 to TRBJ2-1; 8 nucleotides match TRBD1. Germline V CDR1 and CDR2: SGHRS, YFSETQ. After removal of 4 bases from V and 1 base from J, the junction contained 7 bases not matched to a gene. The CDR3 is made up of 16 amino acids. The CDR3 nucleotides read TGCGCCAGCAGCCCCTCCGGGACAGGATCCTACAATGAGCAGTTCTTC. Its protein is CASSPSGTGSYNEQFF. Combining the CDR3 with reference TRBV5-1 and TRBJ2-1 gives the whole variable domain KAGVTQTPRYLIKTRGQQVTLSCSPISGHRSVSWYQQTPGQGLQFLFEYFSETQRNKGNFPGRFSGRQFSNSRSEMNVSTLELGDSALYLCASSPSGTGSYNEQFFGPGTRLTVL.

J is TRBJ2-7 and V is TRBV6-6; D not certain. Germline V CDR1 and CDR2: MNHNY, SVGAGI (reference sequence). Between the trimmed V and J ends, which lost 8 bases and 7 bases, there was a span of 12 bases. The length of the CDR3 is 11 residues. In DNA, the CDR3 is TGTGCCAGCTTTATGAGGTCAGAGCAGTACGTC. This translates into CASFMRSEQYV.

The chain combines TRBV9 with TRBJ2-3; 12 bases are a match to TRBD2. Germline V gene sequence: CDR1 SGDLS, CDR2 YYNGEE. This CDR3 spans 15 amino acids. Trimming at V came to 3 bases and at J to 5 bases, leaving 4 bases not matched to a gene. CDR3 residues: CASSELAGGRDTQYF. The CDR3 nucleotides are TGTGCCAGCAGCGAACTAGCGGGGGGACGAGATACGCAGTATTTT. The full variable domain, its missing parts supplied by reference TRBV9 and TRBJ2-3, is DSGVTQTPKHLITATGQRVTLRCSPRSGDLSVYWYQQSLDQGLQFLIQYYNGEERAKGNILERFSAQQFPDLHSELNLSSLELGDSALYFCASSELAGGRDTQYFGPGTRLTVL.

The CDR3 nucleotides are TGTGCCAGCAGAGGGGGACAGCGAATCTATGGCTACACCTTC. Encoded protein: CASRGGQRIYGYTF. This chain links TRBV2 with TRBJ1-2; 7 nucleotides match TRBD1. Trimming at V came to 6 bases and at J to 4 bases, leaving 8 bases not matched to a gene. Germline CDR1 is SNHLY and CDR2 is FYNNEI. The CDR3 is made up of 14 amino acids.

This chain links TRBV11-2 with TRBJ2-1; D remains unclear. V gave up 2 bases and J gave up 5 bases, with 13 bases separating them. The CDR3 is 15 residues long. Per the germline V gene, CDR1 is SGHAT and CDR2 is FQNNGV. The CDR3 spells CASSLRTTPDNEQFF. The CDR3, as DNA: TGTGCCAGCAGCTTAAGGACGACCCCGGACAATGAGCAGTTCTTC.

The chain uses TRBV6-1 and TRBJ1-5; D not resolved. CDR1 is MNHNS, CDR2 SASEGT, per germline. V lost 2 bases and J 4 bases, leaving 6 bases between the germline ends. This CDR3 has 13 amino acids. The DNA for the CDR3 is TGTGCCAGCAGTGAAATAGGTAATCAGCCCCAGCATTTT. Its translation is CASSEIGNQPQHF.

The chain employs TRBV6-5 and TRBJ1-2; D gene uncertain. In germline, CDR1 is MNHEY, CDR2 SVGAGI. Deletions cut 7 bases from V and 4 bases from J, with 10 bases between. The CDR3 consists of 12 residues. CDR3 in amino acids: CASTSGPYGYTF. The CDR3 DNA follows: TGTGCCAGCACGTCCGGCCCCTATGGCTACACCTTC.

The chain couples TRBV5-6 to TRBJ2-7, with D possibly being TRBD2 (7 bases). V was clipped by 7 bases and J by 0 bases, with 11 bases between them. The CDR3 spans 13 residues. In germline, CDR1 is SGHDT, CDR2 YYEEEE. In nucleotides, the CDR3 is TGTGCCAGCCGCGGGGGCAGCTCCTACGAGCAGTACTTC. This gives the protein CASRGGSSYEQYF.

In its sample, this clone was seen a few times. J is TRBJ1-2 and V is TRBV6-5; 11 bases agree with TRBD1. The CDR3 is made up of 15 amino acids. Germline CDR1 is MNHEY and CDR2 is SVGAGI. J gave up 4 bases and V 2 bases, and 3 bases lay outside the gene matches. CDR3 nucleotides: TGTGCCAGCAGTTACGGACAGGGGGCGGCCTATGGCTACACCTTC. The encoded protein is CASSYGQGAAYGYTF.

This chain connects TRBV29-1 to TRBJ2-7; D is undetermined. Trimming shortened V by 1 base and J by 0 bases, and 7 bases separated the two germline ends. CDR1 and CDR2 (germline): SQVTM, ANQGSEA. The CDR3 sequence is 13 residues long. The CDR3 region is CSVEVRNSYEQYF. In DNA form, the CDR3 reads TGCAGCGTTGAAGTCAGGAACTCCTACGAGCAGTACTTC.

V and J are TRBV5-1 and TRBJ1-1, with D possibly matching TRBD1 (6 bases). The V gene's germline CDR1 is SGHRS and CDR2 YFSETQ. Trimming left V 0 bases short and J 1 base short, with 7 bases between. There are 14 residues in the CDR3. CDR3 coding DNA: TGCGCCAGCAGCTTGGTAGGGGGGAACACTGAAGCTTTCTTT. Protein sequence: CASSLVGGNTEAFF.

The chain recombines TRBV5-1 with TRBJ1-2; 7 bases map to TRBD1. The CDR3 is 15 amino acids. Germline CDR1 SGHRS, CDR2 YFSETQ. The J segment lost 0 bases and the V segment lost 3 bases, leaving 5 bases of the junction unmatched. The CDR3 nucleotides read TGCGCCAGCAGCTGGTCGGGACAGTCTAACTATGGCTACACCTTC. It specifies CASSWSGQSNYGYTF.

The chain uses TRBV19 and TRBJ1-5, with unresolved D. The CDR3 loop spans 14 amino acids. Trimming stripped 6 bases from V and 4 bases from J, with 13 bases between. Germline values: CDR1 LNHDA, CDR2 SQIVND (reference sequence). CDR3: CASSPVKGNQPQHF. The DNA for the CDR3 is TGTGCCAGTAGCCCAGTGAAGGGTAATCAGCCCCAGCATTTT.